Listed below are T cell receptor beta chains from one sample, sequenced in a study of shared clonotypes between healthy human individuals. Profiled with immunoSEQ multiplex PCR; TCRdb holds only in-frame clones, not every one. The table has fewer than 1.4 million clones, 75% to 85% seen once. The sequencing sample was made of memory CD4+ T cells from PBMCs. Receptors originate from a man aged 18 to 35 in good health. Some clones in this sample may be carry-over from other donors' samples. Each CDR3 is given with its conserved first and last residue. A D gene is named only where the DNA matches it firmly. Clone size is not always given. Where it is, it says once, few, many or a class for expanded clones.

clone_size d_call j_call v_call cdr3_aa cdr3_nt
. . TRBJ2-3 TRBV7-3 CASSSTRSDTQYF TGTGCCAGCAGCTCCACCAGGTCAGATACGCAGTATTTT
many . TRBJ1-2 TRBV6-5 CASSYLGEYGYTF TGTGCCAGCAGTTACCTCGGGGAGTATGGCTACACCTTC
. . TRBJ1-5 TRBV19 CASRYGGEVQPQHF TGTGCCAGTAGATATGGGGGGGAAGTTCAGCCCCAGCATTTT
. . TRBJ2-3 TRBV6-1 CASRATTPDTQYF TGTGCCAGCAGGGCTACTACACCAGATACGCAGTATTTT
. . TRBJ2-7 TRBV4-2 CASSQDFSVNSYEQYF TGTGCCAGCAGCCAAGATTTTTCGGTCAACTCCTACGAGCAGTACTTC
. . TRBJ2-7 TRBV30 CAWSDGGPYEQYF TGTGCCTGGAGTGATGGGGGTCCGTACGAGCAGTACTTC
few TRBD2 TRBJ2-7 TRBV12-5 CASGFGGSREQYF TGTGCTAGTGGTTTCGGCGGGAGCCGCGAGCAGTACTTC
few . TRBJ2-5 TRBV11-3 CASSLAAGETQYF TGTGCCAGCAGCTTAGCTGCCGGGGAGACCCAGTACTTC
. . TRBJ1-5 TRBV28 CASSLLQGQPQHF TGTGCCAGCAGTTTACTACAAGGACAGCCCCAGCATTTT
once TRBD1 TRBJ1-2 TRBV29-1 CSVRQGTHGYTF TGCAGCGTTCGACAGGGAACCCATGGCTACACCTTC
. TRBD1 TRBJ2-2 TRBV28 CASSLQGANTGELFF TGTGCCAGCAGTTTGCAGGGGGCGAACACCGGGGAGCTGTTTTTT
many TRBD2 TRBJ2-1 TRBV7-6 CASSLAGLAVYNEQFF TGTGCCAGCAGCTTAGCGGGACTAGCGGTGTACAATGAGCAGTTCTTC
few . TRBJ1-1 TRBV7-3 CASSLTGGNTEAFF TGTGCCAGCAGCTTAACGGGTGGGAACACTGAAGCTTTCTTT
. . TRBJ1-5 TRBV2 CASSDRGGQPQHF TGTGCCAGCAGTGACAGGGGCGGGCAGCCCCAGCATTTT
many . TRBJ1-5 TRBV18 CASSPYRDGDNQPQHF TGTGCCAGCTCACCTTACCGGGACGGTGACAATCAGCCCCAGCATTTT
. . TRBJ2-7 TRBV28 CASPPSSERLPSYEQYF TGTGCCAGCCCTCCCTCTAGCGAGAGGCTTCCCTCCTACGAGCAGTACTTC
. TRBD1 TRBJ2-7 TRBV18 CASSMGQASSYEQYF TGTGCCAGCTCAATGGGACAGGCTAGCTCCTACGAGCAGTACTTC
. . TRBJ1-4 TRBV9 CASSVVGGPNEKLFF TGTGCCAGCAGCGTAGTTGGAGGACCTAATGAAAAACTGTTTTTT
. TRBD2 TRBJ2-5 TRBV28 CASTSGQETQYF TGTGCCAGCACTAGCGGTCAAGAGACCCAGTACTTC
. TRBD1 TRBJ1-6 TRBV28 CASRPDRDRSPLHF TGTGCCAGCAGACCGGACAGGGATCGCTCACCCCTCCACTTT
. . TRBJ2-3 TRBV7-9 CASSPGVQRDTQYF TGTGCCAGCAGTCCAGGGGTTCAAAGGGATACGCAGTATTTT
. TRBD1 TRBJ1-1 TRBV5-6 CASSGTGTGVTEAFF TGTGCCAGCAGCGGCACCGGGACAGGGGTTACTGAAGCTTTCTTT
. TRBD2 TRBJ2-3 TRBV30 CAWSTRTSGSRNTQYF TGTGCCTGGAGTACGAGGACTAGCGGGAGCAGAAATACGCAGTATTTT
many TRBD2 TRBJ2-7 TRBV29-1 CSVYTSGRGPYEQYF TGCAGCGTCTACACTAGCGGGAGGGGCCCCTACGAGCAGTACTTC
. . TRBJ1-1 TRBV28 CASSPRWQGYTEAFF TGTGCCAGCAGTCCCAGGTGGCAGGGCTACACTGAAGCTTTCTTT
few . TRBJ1-1 TRBV5-4 CASSLSYGTNTEAFF TGTGCCAGCAGCTTGAGCTACGGGACGAACACTGAAGCTTTCTTT
. TRBD1 TRBJ2-3 TRBV7-2 CASSSPATGGTDTQYF TGTGCCAGCAGCTCTCCTGCGACAGGGGGCACAGATACGCAGTATTTT
once TRBD2 TRBJ2-1 TRBV28 CASSNWTSGRANEQFF TGTGCCAGCAGCAACTGGACTAGCGGGAGAGCGAATGAGCAGTTCTTC
. TRBD2 TRBJ2-1 TRBV10-3 CAISELTSGAGNEQFF TGTGCCATCAGTGAGCTGACTAGCGGGGCGGGTAATGAGCAGTTCTTC
many TRBD1 TRBJ2-2 TRBV11-3 CASSSTGGVGELFF TGTGCCAGCAGCTCGACAGGGGGTGTCGGGGAGCTGTTTTTT